The present T cell receptor (beta chain) was sequenced within a study of shared clonotypes between healthy human individuals. When replicate PCRs were run on sorted subsets, they used 150 to 200 ng DNA, tens of thousands of T cell genomes. Using immunoSEQ multiplex PCR, the repertoire was profiled, and TCRdb retains in-frame clones only, with some absent. This sample has roughly 600,000 clones; roughly 98% occur once, and the top ten carry roughly 0.29%. About this clone itself: Other DNA sequences in the same sample also yield this CDR3.

Germline CDR1 reads MNHEY; CDR2 reads SMNVEV (reference sequence). The CDR3 has 14 amino acids. Trimming shortened V by 4 bases and J by 5 bases, and 13 bases separated the two germline ends. Terminally differentiated effector memory CD45RA+ cells were left out of the naive CD8 fraction, which was CD45RO-negative and positively selected for CCR7. The gene calls are TRBV27 and TRBJ2-3, with TRBD2 as a possible D gene (5 bases). This sequence was found in a man younger than 45 in good health. Sequencing was carried out using naive CD8+ T cells sorted from blood. CDR3 sequence (DNA): TGTGCCAGCAGTTCCCGGCTAGCAGGAGATACGCAGTATTTT. Amino acids: CASSSRLAGDTQYF.